Listed below are T cell receptor beta chains from one sample, sequenced in a study of blood T cells in healthy people across ages. TCRdb re-analysed the 5' RACE reads in MiXCR, keeping a single row per CDR3 protein. Among about 800,000 distinct CDR3 sequences, around 25% were seen once, and the ten largest hold roughly 3.5%. This sample also appeared in a second study, on T cells of mothers and their children.

Source material: blood. These receptors were obtained from a boy aged 5-17 years in good health. Each CDR3 is given with its conserved first and last residue. Fields, in order: J gene, clone size, V gene, D gene, CDR3 DNA, CDR3 protein. The D gene is left open where the match is weak. Some rows have no size entry. The others give once, few or many, or a class for an expanded clone.

J gene: TRBJ2-5; clone size: few; V gene: TRBV5-1; D gene: NA; CDR3 DNA: TGCGCCAGCAGCTTGTACGGCTCTCCAGAGACCCAGTACTTC; CDR3 protein: CASSLYGSPETQYF
J gene: TRBJ1-2; clone size: NA; V gene: TRBV2; D gene: NA; CDR3 DNA: TGTGCCAGCAGTGCCCAAGGGTCCTTTAACTATGGCTACACCTTC; CDR3 protein: CASSAQGSFNYGYTF
J gene: TRBJ2-7; clone size: NA; V gene: TRBV2; D gene: TRBD1; CDR3 DNA: TGTGCCAGCGCCGAGCGACAGGGGGTCTACGAGCAGTACTTC; CDR3 protein: CASAERQGVYEQYF
J gene: TRBJ2-2; clone size: few; V gene: TRBV3-1; D gene: NA; CDR3 DNA: TGTGCCAGCAGCCAAGAACTAGGCCTGAACACCGGGGAGCTGTTTTTT; CDR3 protein: CASSQELGLNTGELFF
J gene: TRBJ2-1; clone size: few; V gene: TRBV6-1; D gene: NA; CDR3 DNA: TGTGCCAGCAGTGTAACTGGGGACCATGAGCAGTTCTTC; CDR3 protein: CASSVTGDHEQFF
J gene: TRBJ2-1; clone size: NA; V gene: TRBV28; D gene: TRBD1; CDR3 DNA: TGTGCCAGCAGTCTCACCGGGACAGGGGGCATAGATGAGCAGTTCTTC; CDR3 protein: CASSLTGTGGIDEQFF
J gene: TRBJ1-4; clone size: few; V gene: TRBV9; D gene: NA; CDR3 DNA: TGTGCCAGCAGCGTAGGAGGCAGTCTAAATAATGAAAAACTGTTTTTT; CDR3 protein: CASSVGGSLNNEKLFF
J gene: TRBJ1-3; clone size: NA; V gene: TRBV6-5; D gene: NA; CDR3 DNA: TGTGCCAGCAGTTCCACGGGGAACTCTGGAAACACCATATATTTT; CDR3 protein: CASSSTGNSGNTIYF
J gene: TRBJ1-1; clone size: NA; V gene: TRBV13; D gene: NA; CDR3 DNA: TGTGCCAGCAGCCTCGCCATCAGGGGTTCCGAGAACACTGAAGCTTTCTTT; CDR3 protein: CASSLAIRGSENTEAFF
J gene: TRBJ1-1; clone size: NA; V gene: TRBV3-1; D gene: TRBD1; CDR3 DNA: TGTGCCAGCAGCTCCGCAGGGGGCGAATCCACTGAAGCTTTCTTT; CDR3 protein: CASSSAGGESTEAFF
J gene: TRBJ2-6; clone size: few; V gene: TRBV27; D gene: NA; CDR3 DNA: TGTGCCAGCAGTTTTGCCCTCTCTGGGGCCAACGTCCTGACTTTC; CDR3 protein: CASSFALSGANVLTF
J gene: TRBJ1-6; clone size: few; V gene: TRBV6-5; D gene: TRBD1; CDR3 DNA: TGTGCCAGCAGGGGGGTCGGGACAGAAATCTCACCCCTCCACTTT; CDR3 protein: CASRGVGTEISPLHF
J gene: TRBJ2-7; clone size: NA; V gene: TRBV20-1; D gene: TRBD2; CDR3 DNA: TGCAGTGCTAGAGTAAGGGGGACTAGCGGACGCTACGAGCAGTACTTC; CDR3 protein: CSARVRGTSGRYEQYF
J gene: TRBJ2-5; clone size: few; V gene: TRBV11-2; D gene: NA; CDR3 DNA: TGTGCCAGCAGCTCGAGAACTAGAGTGGGAGAGACCCAGTACTTC; CDR3 protein: CASSSRTRVGETQYF
J gene: TRBJ2-7; clone size: NA; V gene: TRBV7-9; D gene: TRBD2; CDR3 DNA: TGTGCTAGCAGCTTGAGTGGCGGGGGGCAATCCTACGAGCAGTACTTC; CDR3 protein: CASSLSGGGQSYEQYF
J gene: TRBJ2-2; clone size: NA; V gene: TRBV6-6; D gene: TRBD1; CDR3 DNA: TGTGCCGGCAGTTCCACAGGGGGTCCCGGGGAGCTGTTTTTT; CDR3 protein: CAGSSTGGPGELFF
J gene: TRBJ2-3; clone size: NA; V gene: TRBV7-9; D gene: NA; CDR3 DNA: TGTGCCAGCAGCTCCCCCCTAACGGGCGGTACGCAGTATTTT; CDR3 protein: CASSSPLTGGTQYF
J gene: TRBJ1-2; clone size: NA; V gene: TRBV3-1; D gene: NA; CDR3 DNA: TGTGCCAGCAGCCTTCTGGACACGGATGGCTACACCTTC; CDR3 protein: CASSLLDTDGYTF
J gene: TRBJ2-5; clone size: once; V gene: TRBV20-1; D gene: NA; CDR3 DNA: TGCAGTGCTAGTATGGGGGGCGCGTCAAGAGAGACCCAGTACTTC; CDR3 protein: CSASMGGASRETQYF
J gene: TRBJ2-7; clone size: NA; V gene: TRBV6-2/TRBV6-3; D gene: TRBD2; CDR3 DNA: TGTGCCAGCAGCCCCCCAGCGGGAGAATCCTACGAGCAGTACTTC; CDR3 protein: CASSPPAGESYEQYF
J gene: TRBJ2-7; clone size: NA; V gene: TRBV29-1; D gene: TRBD1; CDR3 DNA: TGCAGCGCCGAGGGGGGACAGGGCTCCTACGAGCAGTACTTC; CDR3 protein: CSAEGGQGSYEQYF
J gene: TRBJ2-1; clone size: NA; V gene: TRBV6-2/TRBV6-3; D gene: NA; CDR3 DNA: TGTGCCAGCAGTTACTCGACAACTATCGGGGCCTTC; CDR3 protein: CASSYSTTIGAF
J gene: TRBJ2-1; clone size: once; V gene: TRBV5-1; D gene: TRBD2; CDR3 DNA: TGCGCCAGCAGCTTGTGGGGAGGGGACAATGAGCAGTTCTTC; CDR3 protein: CASSLWGGDNEQFF
J gene: TRBJ1-1; clone size: NA; V gene: TRBV4-1; D gene: NA; CDR3 DNA: TGCGCCAGCAGCTACCGGGACATGGGGATGGCTGAAGCTTTCTTT; CDR3 protein: CASSYRDMGMAEAFF
J gene: TRBJ2-7; clone size: NA; V gene: TRBV20-1; D gene: NA; CDR3 DNA: TGCAGTGGTAGACCCGGTCATAGTAACGAGCAGTACTTC; CDR3 protein: CSGRPGHSNEQYF
J gene: TRBJ2-2; clone size: NA; V gene: TRBV28; D gene: NA; CDR3 DNA: TGTGCCAGCAGTTCGAGACGGGAAACCGGGGAGCTGTTTTTT; CDR3 protein: CASSSRRETGELFF
J gene: TRBJ1-2; clone size: NA; V gene: TRBV4-1; D gene: NA; CDR3 DNA: TGCGCCAGCAGCCAAGGGAGACAGCAATATGGCTACACCTTC; CDR3 protein: CASSQGRQQYGYTF
J gene: TRBJ2-3; clone size: once; V gene: TRBV7-2; D gene: NA; CDR3 DNA: TGTGCCAGCAGCCCATATGGAGATACGCAGTATTTT; CDR3 protein: CASSPYGDTQYF
J gene: TRBJ1-5; clone size: few; V gene: TRBV12-3/TRBV12-4; D gene: NA; CDR3 DNA: TGTGCCAGCAGTTTAGCCAGGGACGGTGATCAGCCCCAGCATTTT; CDR3 protein: CASSLARDGDQPQHF
J gene: TRBJ2-1; clone size: NA; V gene: TRBV20-1; D gene: NA; CDR3 DNA: TGCAGTGCTAGAGGTGGGGGGCTCATTCCAAATGAGCAGTTCTTC; CDR3 protein: CSARGGGLIPNEQFF
J gene: TRBJ1-2; clone size: NA; V gene: TRBV4-3; D gene: TRBD1; CDR3 DNA: TGCGCCAGCAGCCAAGATCGGGCTGACAGGGCTTATGGCTACACCTTC; CDR3 protein: CASSQDRADRAYGYTF
J gene: TRBJ1-1; clone size: few; V gene: TRBV6-5; D gene: NA; CDR3 DNA: TGTGCCAGCAGACGAGCCCCGTACAGGGCCGGGAACACTGAAGCTTTCTTT; CDR3 protein: CASRRAPYRAGNTEAFF
J gene: TRBJ2-3; clone size: few; V gene: TRBV11-2; D gene: TRBD2; CDR3 DNA: TGTGCCAGCAGCTTATTGGGGGGAAGCGGGAGAAGGGCAGATACGCAGTATTTT; CDR3 protein: CASSLLGGSGRRADTQYF
J gene: TRBJ2-5; clone size: NA; V gene: TRBV6-1; D gene: NA; CDR3 DNA: TGTGCCAGCAGTGCCGACAGGTGGGAGACCCAGTACTTC; CDR3 protein: CASSADRWETQYF
J gene: TRBJ1-6; clone size: few; V gene: TRBV24-1; D gene: NA; CDR3 DNA: TGTGCCACCAGACCCACTTACTCCTATAATTCACCCCTCCACTTT; CDR3 protein: CATRPTYSYNSPLHF
J gene: TRBJ2-3; clone size: few; V gene: TRBV20-1; D gene: NA; CDR3 DNA: TGCAGTGCTAGGTCCGTCGATACGCAGTATTTT; CDR3 protein: CSARSVDTQYF
J gene: TRBJ2-3; clone size: NA; V gene: TRBV28; D gene: TRBD1; CDR3 DNA: TGTGCCAGCAGTCCTTCGACAGGGGGCAGGATTGATACGCAGTATTTT; CDR3 protein: CASSPSTGGRIDTQYF
J gene: TRBJ2-7; clone size: NA; V gene: TRBV29-1; D gene: NA; CDR3 DNA: TGCAGCGTGGCCGTGCGGCAGGGAACGGGGGAGCAGTACTTC; CDR3 protein: CSVAVRQGTGEQYF
J gene: TRBJ2-1; clone size: few; V gene: TRBV10-3; D gene: NA; CDR3 DNA: TGTGCCATCAGTGAGTCCCCGGGTGAGTGGCAGTTCTTC; CDR3 protein: CAISESPGEWQFF
J gene: TRBJ1-1; clone size: few; V gene: TRBV28; D gene: NA; CDR3 DNA: TGTGCCAGCAGTTTATTGTTGGGACTGCCTGAAGCTTTCTTT; CDR3 protein: CASSLLLGLPEAFF
J gene: TRBJ1-2; clone size: few; V gene: TRBV28; D gene: NA; CDR3 DNA: TGTGCCAGCAAACCGATTTCTAGGACCTATGGCTACACCTTC; CDR3 protein: CASKPISRTYGYTF
J gene: TRBJ2-5; clone size: NA; V gene: TRBV5-6; D gene: NA; CDR3 DNA: TGTGCCAGCAGCTTGTTGTGGGGCGGGGAGCAGTACTTC; CDR3 protein: CASSLLWGGEQYF
J gene: TRBJ2-7; clone size: NA; V gene: TRBV29-1; D gene: NA; CDR3 DNA: TGCAGCGCCCTGGGACCTCCCAGCTACGAGCAGTACTTC; CDR3 protein: CSALGPPSYEQYF
J gene: TRBJ2-7; clone size: NA; V gene: TRBV7-2; D gene: TRBD2; CDR3 DNA: TGTGCCAGCAGCCACCAGCGGGGGGGATACGAGCAGTACTTC; CDR3 protein: CASSHQRGGYEQYF
J gene: TRBJ1-2; clone size: NA; V gene: TRBV28; D gene: NA; CDR3 DNA: TGTGCCAGCAGACTATCCTTCCGAGGGAGTCTCCACTATGGCTACACCTTC; CDR3 protein: CASRLSFRGSLHYGYTF
J gene: TRBJ1-4; clone size: NA; V gene: TRBV28; D gene: NA; CDR3 DNA: TGTGCCACCAGTGATGGGTATGCGTCTGTGAGGGATGGGGAGCTATCTGAAAAACTGTTTTTT; CDR3 protein: CATSDGYASVRDGELSEKLFF
J gene: TRBJ1-4; clone size: NA; V gene: TRBV21-1; D gene: NA; CDR3 DNA: TGTGCCAGCAGCAGTCATAGAGGGAAAGGGGAAAAACTGTTTTTT; CDR3 protein: CASSSHRGKGEKLFF
J gene: TRBJ2-1; clone size: few; V gene: TRBV18; D gene: NA; CDR3 DNA: TGTGCCAGCTCACCGCTGCGGGCGAATTACTACAATGAGCAGTTCTTC; CDR3 protein: CASSPLRANYYNEQFF
J gene: TRBJ2-6; clone size: NA; V gene: TRBV6-1; D gene: TRBD1; CDR3 DNA: TGTGCCAGCAGAAACAGGGGGCGTTATGGGGCCAACGTCCTGACTTTC; CDR3 protein: CASRNRGRYGANVLTF